This T cell receptor (beta chain) emerged from a study of cytomegalovirus exposure and HLA in healthy donors. Study-level information: Of all 400 or so donors who were genotyped, around 79% belonged to the Caucasian-associated ancestry cluster.

Study-level points and caveats: Follow-up analysis later connected one missense variant in DCLRE1C with trimming of TCR beta V- and J-genes.

V lost 4 bases to trimming and J lost 1 base, with 8 bases between them. This CDR3 is built from 13 residues. CDR1 MNHEY and CDR2 SMNVEV come from the germline V gene (reference sequence). Primers included in the PCR were 60 Vbeta and 13 Jbeta primers. In the original analysis: The authors later counted 65 million to 90 million unique TCR beta chains, 9.5 million to 13 million of them shared. Measured with immunoSEQ multiplex PCR; TCRdb has only the in-frame clones, and not every one. The V and J calls and clone size were taken over from that table, and D and trimming were inferred from the DNA. The table has around 150,000 clones, around four fifths seen once; the top ten hold 2.5%. A word on this clone: Its target is not known.

This receptor was identified in a boy aged 2 to 10 in good health and CMV-seronegative. The source material was PBMCs. The J gene is TRBJ2-7, the V gene TRBV27, with a weak D call TRBD2 (5 bases). For the CDR3, the DNA is TGTGCCAGCAGTTCGGACTTGTCCTACGAGCAGTACTTC. This codes for CASSSDLSYEQYF.